Given below is one T cell receptor beta chain in context. The entry originates in a study of blood T cell repertoires in COVID-19. The wider study: From the United States, Italy and Spain came samples of acute and convalescent COVID-19. From T cells, B-cell-depleted T cells, or PBMCs came the material, which was cDNA or gDNA.

Authors' data handling: Amplified reference gene primers provided the basis for estimating nucleated cell counts. Profiling relied on immunoSEQ multiplex PCR, and the TCRdb table lists in-frame clones only, not all of them. Clone size and the V and J calls come from that table; the DNA yielded D and trimming. The profile shows 350,000 to 450,000 clones, around 90% of them singletons. The TCR sequence derives from a middle-aged man with acute or convalescent COVID-19. Sequencing was done on a sample of peripheral blood.

In DNA, the CDR3 is TGTGCCAGCAGTCCATTGGGACTAGCGGGGATAGGGACCCAGTACTTC. Its protein is CASSPLGLAGIGTQYF. The chain carries TRBV6-6 and TRBJ2-5, with 13 bases identical to TRBD2. CDR1 and CDR2 (germline): MNHNY, SVGAGI (reference sequence). The ends lost 5 bases at V and 7 bases at J; junction bases unmatched: 10. This CDR3 contains 16 residues.